The rows below give T cell receptor beta chains drawn from one sample of a study of blood T cell repertoires in COVID-19. The table came from immunoSEQ multiplex PCR; TCRdb's copy has only in-frame clones and leaves some out. The repertoire holds a few hundred thousand clones, with roughly 80% as singletons. Input material: peripheral blood. The receptors originated from a man between 60 and 70 years old who had recovered from COVID-19. Each CDR3 is given with its conserved first and last residue. The D gene is left open where the match is weak. Where a row states a size, it is once, few, many or the class of an expanded clone; other rows omit it.

J gene: TRBJ2-2; V gene: TRBV6-5; clone size: NA; D gene: NA; CDR3 protein: CASSYSVGGELFF; CDR3 DNA: TGTGCCAGCAGTTACTCAGTCGGCGGGGAGCTGTTTTTT
J gene: TRBJ1-4; V gene: TRBV7-3; clone size: NA; D gene: TRBD1; CDR3 protein: CASSSTGGTNEKLFF; CDR3 DNA: TGTGCCAGCAGCTCCACAGGGGGGACTAATGAAAAACTGTTTTTT
J gene: TRBJ1-3; V gene: TRBV2; clone size: NA; D gene: NA; CDR3 protein: CASSVGGSGNTIYF; CDR3 DNA: TGTGCCAGCAGTGTCGGGGGTTCTGGAAACACCATATATTTT
J gene: TRBJ2-5; V gene: TRBV10-3; clone size: NA; D gene: TRBD1; CDR3 protein: CAISESGQLETQYF; CDR3 DNA: TGTGCCATCAGTGAGTCGGGACAGCTTGAGACCCAGTACTTC
J gene: TRBJ2-2; V gene: TRBV7-6; clone size: NA; D gene: TRBD2; CDR3 protein: CASSPTSGRAGELFF; CDR3 DNA: TGTGCCAGCAGCCCGACTAGCGGGAGGGCCGGGGAGCTGTTTTTT
J gene: TRBJ2-6; V gene: TRBV18; clone size: NA; D gene: TRBD1; CDR3 protein: CASSPRDRIRSGANVLTF; CDR3 DNA: TGTGCCAGCTCACCGAGGGACAGGATCCGTTCCGGGGCCAACGTCCTGACTTTC
J gene: TRBJ2-2; V gene: TRBV3-1/TRBV3-2; clone size: NA; D gene: NA; CDR3 protein: CASSQDRGGFNTGELFF; CDR3 DNA: TGTGCCAGCAGCCAAGATAGGGGAGGCTTCAACACCGGGGAGCTGTTTTTT
J gene: TRBJ2-3; V gene: TRBV19; clone size: NA; D gene: NA; CDR3 protein: CASSIRADSTDTQYF; CDR3 DNA: TGTGCCAGTAGTATAAGAGCGGACTCCACAGATACGCAGTATTTT
J gene: TRBJ1-1; V gene: TRBV20-1; clone size: NA; D gene: NA; CDR3 protein: CRAAGNTEAFF; CDR3 DNA: TGCAGAGCTGCAGGGAACACTGAAGCTTTCTTT
J gene: TRBJ2-5; V gene: TRBV20-1; clone size: NA; D gene: NA; CDR3 protein: CSASGESETQYF; CDR3 DNA: TGCAGTGCTAGTGGGGAGTCGGAGACCCAGTACTTC
J gene: TRBJ2-7; V gene: TRBV2; clone size: few; D gene: TRBD1; CDR3 protein: CASRRGQGTYEQYF; CDR3 DNA: TGTGCCAGCAGGAGGGGACAGGGGACCTACGAGCAGTACTTC
J gene: TRBJ1-5; V gene: TRBV4-2; clone size: NA; D gene: NA; CDR3 protein: CASSDLQGGNQPQHF; CDR3 DNA: TGTGCCAGCAGCGACTTACAGGGAGGCAATCAGCCCCAGCATTTT
J gene: TRBJ1-2; V gene: TRBV11-2; clone size: once; D gene: NA; CDR3 protein: CASSLGRVNYGYTF; CDR3 DNA: TGTGCCAGCAGCTTAGGCAGGGTCAACTATGGCTACACCTTC
J gene: TRBJ2-7; V gene: TRBV6-1; clone size: NA; D gene: NA; CDR3 protein: CASSEQRSYEQYF; CDR3 DNA: TGTGCCAGCAGTGAACAGCGGAGTTACGAGCAGTACTTC
J gene: TRBJ1-1; V gene: TRBV19; clone size: once; D gene: NA; CDR3 protein: CASSIGPDSEAFF; CDR3 DNA: TGTGCCAGTAGTATAGGCCCCGACAGTGAAGCTTTCTTT
J gene: TRBJ2-5; V gene: TRBV6-1; clone size: NA; D gene: TRBD2; CDR3 protein: CASSELAGLQETQYF; CDR3 DNA: TGTGCCAGCAGTGAATTAGCGGGACTCCAAGAGACCCAGTACTTC
J gene: TRBJ2-7; V gene: TRBV27; clone size: once; D gene: NA; CDR3 protein: CASSLKGGGSYEQYF; CDR3 DNA: TGTGCCAGCAGTTTAAAGGGGGGGGGCTCCTACGAGCAGTACTTC
J gene: TRBJ1-2; V gene: TRBV11-2; clone size: NA; D gene: NA; CDR3 protein: CASSFLPASYGYTF; CDR3 DNA: TGTGCCAGCAGCTTTTTACCCGCGTCCTATGGCTACACCTTC
J gene: TRBJ1-5; V gene: TRBV27; clone size: NA; D gene: TRBD1; CDR3 protein: CASRRTGDGQQPQHF; CDR3 DNA: TGTGCCAGCAGAAGGACAGGGGACGGTCAGCAGCCCCAGCATTTT
J gene: TRBJ2-7; V gene: TRBV5-1; clone size: NA; D gene: TRBD2; CDR3 protein: CASSSGLAGPVNDEQYF; CDR3 DNA: TGCGCCAGCAGCTCGGGACTAGCGGGCCCCGTAAACGACGAGCAGTACTTC
J gene: TRBJ1-1; V gene: TRBV9; clone size: NA; D gene: NA; CDR3 protein: CASSPLAEGNTEAFF; CDR3 DNA: TGTGCCAGCAGCCCCCTAGCGGAAGGGAACACTGAAGCTTTCTTT
J gene: TRBJ1-1; V gene: TRBV5-6; clone size: NA; D gene: NA; CDR3 protein: CASSLPGNEAFF; CDR3 DNA: TGTGCCAGCAGCTTGCCCGGGAATGAAGCTTTCTTT
J gene: TRBJ1-1; V gene: TRBV12-3/TRBV12-4; clone size: NA; D gene: TRBD1; CDR3 protein: CASSDTGVEAFF; CDR3 DNA: TGTGCCAGCAGTGACACAGGGGTTGAAGCTTTCTTT
J gene: TRBJ1-1; V gene: TRBV10-3; clone size: NA; D gene: NA; CDR3 protein: CAISGAGALNTEAFF; CDR3 DNA: TGTGCCATCAGTGGGGCAGGGGCCTTGAACACTGAAGCTTTCTTT
J gene: TRBJ2-3; V gene: TRBV7-2; clone size: NA; D gene: NA; CDR3 protein: CASSPRRTASTDTQYF; CDR3 DNA: TGTGCCAGCAGCCCGAGACGGACAGCTTCCACAGATACGCAGTATTTT
J gene: TRBJ2-7; V gene: TRBV10-2; clone size: NA; D gene: NA; CDR3 protein: CATTDRRGEQYF; CDR3 DNA: TGCGCCACCACGGACCGCCGGGGCGAGCAGTACTTC
J gene: TRBJ2-2; V gene: TRBV12-3/TRBV12-4; clone size: NA; D gene: NA; CDR3 protein: CASSLRQTGELFF; CDR3 DNA: TGTGCCAGCAGTTTAAGACAGACCGGGGAGCTGTTTTTT
J gene: TRBJ1-2; V gene: TRBV5-6; clone size: NA; D gene: NA; CDR3 protein: CASSRTGYGYTF; CDR3 DNA: TGTGCCAGCAGCCGAACAGGCTATGGCTACACCTTC
J gene: TRBJ1-1; V gene: TRBV19; clone size: once; D gene: TRBD1; CDR3 protein: CASSPRESQGRAFF; CDR3 DNA: TGTGCCAGTAGTCCTCGCGAGTCACAGGGGAGAGCTTTCTTT
J gene: TRBJ1-5; V gene: TRBV20-1; clone size: NA; D gene: NA; CDR3 protein: CSARRGPGEHF; CDR3 DNA: TGCAGTGCTAGGAGGGGTCCGGGGGAGCATTTT
J gene: TRBJ2-7; V gene: TRBV5-8; clone size: NA; D gene: TRBD1; CDR3 protein: CASSQDRGRYEQYF; CDR3 DNA: TGTGCCAGCAGCCAGGACAGGGGGCGATACGAGCAGTACTTC
J gene: TRBJ1-4; V gene: TRBV19; clone size: many; D gene: TRBD1; CDR3 protein: CASRDRVGANEKLFF; CDR3 DNA: TGTGCCAGTAGGGACAGGGTTGGTGCTAATGAAAAACTGTTTTTT
J gene: TRBJ2-3; V gene: TRBV3-1/TRBV3-2; clone size: once; D gene: TRBD2; CDR3 protein: CASSQRAGGSRDTQYF; CDR3 DNA: TGTGCCAGCAGCCAACGAGCGGGAGGGAGTAGAGATACGCAGTATTTT
J gene: TRBJ2-1; V gene: TRBV2; clone size: NA; D gene: NA; CDR3 protein: CASRYTSVNEQFF; CDR3 DNA: TGTGCCAGCAGGTACACTAGTGTCAATGAGCAGTTCTTC
J gene: TRBJ1-4; V gene: TRBV28; clone size: NA; D gene: NA; CDR3 protein: CASRAAGGDEKLFF; CDR3 DNA: TGTGCCAGCAGAGCTGCGGGGGGGGATGAAAAACTGTTTTTT
J gene: TRBJ1-2; V gene: TRBV6-5; clone size: once; D gene: TRBD1; CDR3 protein: CASRRPGQGNFGYTF; CDR3 DNA: TGTGCCAGCAGGAGGCCGGGACAGGGTAACTTTGGCTACACCTTC
J gene: TRBJ2-7; V gene: TRBV7-6; clone size: many; D gene: NA; CDR3 protein: CASSPGGGAGEQYF; CDR3 DNA: TGTGCCAGCAGCCCGGGCGGGGGCGCGGGGGAGCAGTACTTC
J gene: TRBJ2-1; V gene: TRBV3-1/TRBV3-2; clone size: NA; D gene: NA; CDR3 protein: CASSQDRAAVGEQFF; CDR3 DNA: TGTGCCAGCAGCCAAGATCGTGCGGCGGTGGGTGAGCAGTTCTTC
J gene: TRBJ2-3; V gene: TRBV25-1; clone size: NA; D gene: TRBD2; CDR3 protein: CASSESGGGFTDTQYF; CDR3 DNA: TGTGCCAGCAGTGAATCGGGCGGGGGGTTCACAGATACGCAGTATTTT
J gene: TRBJ2-6; V gene: TRBV28; clone size: once; D gene: NA; CDR3 protein: CASSSPGSGANVLTF; CDR3 DNA: TGTGCCAGCAGTTCCCCAGGATCTGGGGCCAACGTCCTGACTTTC
J gene: TRBJ2-7; V gene: TRBV19; clone size: NA; D gene: TRBD2; CDR3 protein: CASSINTGLAGYEQYF; CDR3 DNA: TGTGCCAGTAGTATTAACACGGGACTAGCGGGCTACGAGCAGTACTTC
J gene: TRBJ2-5; V gene: TRBV15; clone size: NA; D gene: NA; CDR3 protein: CATSKAGSGLTQYF; CDR3 DNA: TGTGCCACCAGCAAAGCCGGCTCGGGTTTGACCCAGTACTTC
J gene: TRBJ1-5; V gene: TRBV24-1; clone size: NA; D gene: TRBD1; CDR3 protein: CATSSGQINQPQHF; CDR3 DNA: TGTGCCACCAGCTCGGGACAGATCAATCAGCCCCAGCATTTT
J gene: TRBJ2-7; V gene: TRBV6-6; clone size: NA; D gene: NA; CDR3 protein: CASSRNRQVSSYEQYF; CDR3 DNA: TGTGCCAGCAGTCGAAACCGACAGGTCAGCTCCTACGAGCAGTACTTC
J gene: TRBJ2-7; V gene: TRBV19; clone size: NA; D gene: TRBD1; CDR3 protein: CASSTQQGAREQYF; CDR3 DNA: TGTGCCAGTAGTACCCAACAGGGGGCGCGGGAGCAGTACTTC
J gene: TRBJ2-6; V gene: TRBV5-1; clone size: NA; D gene: NA; CDR3 protein: CASSSSGPGANVLTF; CDR3 DNA: TGCGCCAGCAGCAGCTCGGGTCCTGGGGCCAACGTCCTGACTTTC
J gene: TRBJ2-2; V gene: TRBV7-2; clone size: NA; D gene: TRBD2; CDR3 protein: CASSTPGLAGGRGELFF; CDR3 DNA: TGTGCCAGCAGCACCCCCGGGCTAGCGGGGGGGCGCGGGGAGCTGTTTTTT
J gene: TRBJ2-5; V gene: TRBV29-1; clone size: NA; D gene: TRBD1; CDR3 protein: CSASVVGQGLLGTQYF; CDR3 DNA: TGCAGCGCGAGCGTAGTGGGACAGGGGCTTTTGGGGACCCAGTACTTC
J gene: TRBJ2-5; V gene: TRBV18; clone size: NA; D gene: NA; CDR3 protein: CASSPLSGILETQYF; CDR3 DNA: TGTGCCAGCTCACCACTTTCAGGTATCTTAGAGACCCAGTACTTC
J gene: TRBJ2-1; V gene: TRBV14; clone size: few; D gene: TRBD2; CDR3 protein: CASSQAGLAGGPRNEQFF; CDR3 DNA: TGTGCCAGCAGCCAAGCAGGTCTAGCGGGGGGGCCGCGGAATGAGCAGTTCTTC
J gene: TRBJ2-6; V gene: TRBV7-9; clone size: NA; D gene: TRBD1; CDR3 protein: CASSLGTGSSGANVLTF; CDR3 DNA: TGTGCCAGCAGCTTAGGGACAGGCAGCTCTGGGGCCAACGTCCTGACTTTC
J gene: TRBJ1-6; V gene: TRBV27; clone size: NA; D gene: NA; CDR3 protein: CASSRTASYNSPLHF; CDR3 DNA: TGTGCCAGCAGTCGGACAGCGAGTTATAATTCACCCCTCCACTTT
J gene: TRBJ2-1; V gene: TRBV2; clone size: NA; D gene: NA; CDR3 protein: CASRPDFGSYNEQFF; CDR3 DNA: TGTGCCAGCAGGCCCGACTTCGGGTCCTACAATGAGCAGTTCTTC
J gene: TRBJ2-2; V gene: TRBV2; clone size: NA; D gene: TRBD2; CDR3 protein: CASTKLRPSGSYTGELFF; CDR3 DNA: TGTGCCAGCACCAAACTTCGGCCTAGCGGGAGTTACACCGGGGAGCTGTTTTTT
J gene: TRBJ2-2; V gene: TRBV5-4; clone size: NA; D gene: TRBD1; CDR3 protein: CASSQDRAGELFF; CDR3 DNA: TGTGCCAGCAGCCAGGACAGGGCCGGGGAGCTGTTTTTT
J gene: TRBJ2-7; V gene: TRBV7-9; clone size: NA; D gene: TRBD1; CDR3 protein: CASSSSGTGSYEQYF; CDR3 DNA: TGTGCCAGCAGCTCCTCCGGGACAGGGTCCTACGAGCAGTACTTC
J gene: TRBJ1-1; V gene: TRBV7-9; clone size: NA; D gene: NA; CDR3 protein: CASSFPAGPNTEAFF; CDR3 DNA: TGTGCCAGCAGCTTCCCGGCAGGGCCGAACACTGAAGCTTTCTTT
J gene: TRBJ1-1; V gene: TRBV5-1; clone size: few; D gene: NA; CDR3 protein: CASSLVGERGAFF; CDR3 DNA: TGCGCCAGCAGCTTGGTCGGGGAACGGGGAGCTTTCTTT
J gene: TRBJ2-7; V gene: TRBV13; clone size: NA; D gene: TRBD2; CDR3 protein: CASSKPGLAASYEQYF; CDR3 DNA: TGTGCCAGCAGCAAACCGGGACTAGCGGCCTCCTACGAGCAGTACTTC
J gene: TRBJ1-1; V gene: TRBV10-1; clone size: NA; D gene: NA; CDR3 protein: CASSGGSTEAFF; CDR3 DNA: TGCGCCAGCAGTGGTGGTAGCACTGAAGCTTTCTTT